The source of this T cell receptor (beta chain) is a study of blood T cell repertoires in COVID-19 (TCRdb year 2020). About the study as a whole: The collaborator samples originated in the United States, Italy and Spain and spanned the acute and convalescent phases of COVID-19. Samples were obtained from the ongoing ImmuneRACE study (first 160 participants) and from over 1,000 subjects provided by 6 global collaborators. The repertoires were released in a freely available public database intended as a resource for research on the immune response to SARS-CoV-2. The sample metadata nearly always contained a de-identified subject ID, COVID-19 status, age in years and sex. Where HLA class I and class II types were available, the types were taken from metadata supplied by the sample provider, not from assay-based typing. Subjects who had been exposed to COVID-19, were actively infected with it, or had recovered from it provided the deeply sampled blood TCRbeta repertoires that made up the dataset. The prospective study material was composed of cDNA or gDNA derived from T cells, B-cell-depleted T cells, or PBMCs.

As concerns this clone: Its binding antigen is unknown. One end of the junction varies from germline; a read error may be responsible.

What the study reported, not specific to this receptor: Clinical and demographic metadata were provided uncurated, with the amount varying by source and participant.

Collaborating institutions collected whole blood in K2EDTA tubes following their own protocols. For TCRbeta analysis, collaborator samples were shipped as frozen whole blood, as isolated PBMCs, or as DNA extracted from either sample type. As encoded in the germline V gene (reference sequence), CDR1 is SEHNR while CDR2 is FQNEAQ. From the cysteine up to the phenylalanine, the CDR3 has a length of 16 residues. This entry keeps only the CDR3 DNA: 48 bases, framed from base 1. TCRbeta CDR3 regions were amplified from genomic DNA using the immunoSEQ Assay, a bias-controlled multiplex PCR. For the original study's pipeline: Nucleated cell counts per sample were estimated from amplification of reference gene primers within the assay. To quantify the absolute abundance of each unique TCRbeta CDR3 rearrangement, sequence reads were collapsed and filtered. For each sample, productive Simpson clonality was calculated as the square root of Simpson's diversity index over productive rearrangements. TCRdb mirrors the immuneACCESS table, restricted to in-frame sequences. Some clones are absent from its copies; in checked studies, under half trace to an unresolved V gene, and the reason for the others is unknown. V and J calls and clone size come straight from that table; D and trimming were deduced from the DNA. This sample is represented by 35,000 to 45,000 clones; 79% of them were singletons. In total, the top ten clones hold around a third of the sample.

Sequenced input: peripheral blood. The rearranged chain carries TRBV7-9 and TRBJ2-7, with 9 bases aligning to TRBD2. This receptor was identified in a woman older than 75 with acute or convalescent COVID-19. The encoded CDR3 is CASTLAGASGPYEQYF. The DNA is TGTGCCAGCACCTTAGCGGGGGCTAGCGGGCCCTACGAGCAGTACTTC.